Listed here are 23 T cell receptor beta chains from one sample, sequenced in a study of T cell repertoires in cytomegalovirus infection. Each CDR3 protein gets one entry after TCRdb re-called the reads with MiXCR. The data show 200,000 to 300,000 distinct CDR3 sequences, roughly 15% seen once. The sample was PBMCs. These receptors all come from a human donor in good health (CMV status not recorded). Some clones in this sample may be carry-over from other donors' samples.

The V call is TRBV6-2 or TRBV6-3, the J call TRBJ2-1; TRBD2 agrees at 13 bases. Looked up from germline, CDR1 is MNHEY and CDR2 is SVGEGT. The CDR3 has 16 amino acids. V lost 4 bases and J lost 7; bases outside the gene matches: 7. CDR3 in amino acids: CASSSRLAGGKNEQFF. The CDR3 bases are TGTGCCAGCAGTTCCAGACTAGCGGGAGGTAAAAATGAGCAGTTCTTC.

The chain has TRBV28 and TRBJ1-1; no definite D call. Germline values: CDR1 MDHEN, CDR2 SYDVKM. CDR3 length equals 13 residues. V lost 9 bases, J lost 0 bases, and 11 bases lay in between. The CDR3 nucleotides are TGTGCCAGTAATGAAAGATTGAACACTGAAGCTTTCTTT. This codes for CASNERLNTEAFF.

The chain links TRBV5-6 to TRBJ2-7, with TRBD1 matching 10 bases. From germline, CDR1 is SGHDT and CDR2 YYEEEE. The CDR3 contains 16 residues. V lost 4 bases, J lost 0 bases, and 7 bases stayed unmatched. This chain's CDR3 is CASSRTGQGNSYEQYF. In DNA, the CDR3 is TGTGCCAGCAGCCGAACGGGACAGGGGAACTCCTACGAGCAGTACTTC. Drawing the rest from reference TRBV5-6 and TRBJ2-7, the complete variable domain is DAGVTQSPTHLIKTRGQQVTLRCSPKSGHDTVSWYQQALGQGPQFIFQYYEEEERQRGNFPDRFSGHQFPNYSSELNVNALLLGDSALYLCASSRTGQGNSYEQYFGPGTRLTVT.

The V call is TRBV28, the J call TRBJ2-6, with a possible D match to TRBD1 (6 bases). This CDR3 region has 15 residues. The V and J ends lost 6 bases and 1 base respectively, with 10 bases between them. Germline loops: CDR1 MDHEN, CDR2 SYDVKM. Here the CDR3 DNA reads TGTGCCAGCAGAGCTCAGGGGTCTGGGGCCAACGTCCTGACTTTC. It yields the protein CASRAQGSGANVLTF.

This clonotype was observed a handful of times. This chain connects TRBV28 to TRBJ1-4; D is perhaps TRBD1 (5 bases). Germline values: CDR1 MDHEN, CDR2 SYDVKM. V shed 3 bases and J shed 5 bases, with 13 bases lying between them. This CDR3 spans 15 amino acids. CDR3 protein: CASSFPGPTNEKLFF. In DNA, the CDR3 is TGTGCCAGCAGTTTCCCGGGACCGACCAATGAAAAACTGTTTTTT.

This clonotype showed up many times. The chain employs TRBV7-6 and TRBJ1-4, with D possibly matching TRBD1 (6 bases). CDR1 and CDR2 (germline): SGHVS, FNYEAQ. The CDR3 totals 16 residues. V shed 5 bases and J shed 4 bases, with 17 bases lying between them. DNA for the CDR3: TGTGCCAGCAGCCTGAGGGGAGGGGGTATTAATGAAAAACTGTTTTTT. This gives the protein CASSLRGGGINEKLFF. The full variable domain, its missing parts supplied by reference TRBV7-6 and TRBJ1-4, is GAGVSQSPRYKVTKRGQDVALRCDPISGHVSLYWYRQALGQGPEFLTYFNYEAQQDKSGLPNDRFSAERPEGSISTLTIQRTEQRDSAMYRCASSLRGGGINEKLFFGSGTQLSVL.

The J gene is TRBJ1-1, the V gene TRBV11-2; 7 positions match TRBD1. Trimming at V came to 5 bases and at J to 2 bases, leaving 8 bases not matched to a gene. CDR3 length: 15 residues. CDR1 is SGHAT and CDR2 is FQNNGV in the germline V gene. The CDR3 nucleotides are TGTGCCAGCAGCATTATGGGACAGATCAACACTGAAGCTTTCTTT. Its translation: CASSIMGQINTEAFF.

The table lists this clonotype with a few counts. J is TRBJ1-6 and V is TRBV9; a weak D match, TRBD1 (5 bases). Deletions cut 0 bases from V and 5 bases from J, with 6 bases between. The CDR3 contains 14 residues. Germline V gene sequence: CDR1 SGDLS, CDR2 YYNGEE. The CDR3 region is CASSVADNNSPLHF. The CDR3 DNA reads TGTGCCAGCAGCGTAGCGGACAATAATTCACCCCTCCACTTT.

This clonotype was counted ten times or more. V is TRBV7-8 and J is TRBJ1-2; 12 nucleotides agree with TRBD1. Germline-derived CDR1 and CDR2 are SGHVS and FQNEAQ. This CDR3 region has 16 residues. V trimming: 0 bases; J trimming: 2 bases; junction bases outside the gene matches: 1. The CDR3: CASSLAGQGANYGYTF. Here the CDR3 DNA reads TGTGCCAGCAGCTTAGCGGGACAGGGGGCAAACTATGGCTACACCTTC.

This clonotype was found many times. The chain links TRBV7-2 to TRBJ1-2; the match to TRBD1 covers 8 bases. The V gene end was trimmed by 5 bases and the J gene end by 8 bases; junction bases not matched to a gene: 7. Germline V lookup: CDR1 SGHTA, CDR2 FQGNSA. CDR3 size: 13 residues. The CDR3 here is CASSRQGMNGYTF. Here the CDR3 DNA reads TGTGCCAGCAGCCGACAGGGGATGAACGGCTACACCTTC.

This clonotype was observed many times. V and J are TRBV7-2 and TRBJ2-3; 8 bases map to TRBD1. This CDR3 spans 14 amino acids. The germline CDR1 and CDR2 sequences are SGHTA and FQGNSA. V trimming: 5 bases; J trimming: 4 bases; junction bases outside the gene matches: 5. This chain's CDR3 is CASSLQQGADTQYF. CDR3 sequence (DNA): TGTGCCAGCAGCCTCCAACAGGGGGCAGATACGCAGTATTTT.

This clonotype was found many times. V gene TRBV29-1 combines with J gene TRBJ2-7; 9 bases are shared with TRBD1. This CDR3 is built from 14 residues. Per germline, CDR1 SQVTM and CDR2 ANQGSEA. Losses at the gene ends were 0 bases for V and 5 bases for J; bases not matched to a gene: 5. The DNA for the CDR3 is TGCAGCGTTGAAGACGGGACAGGGACGGACGAGCAGTACTTC. As protein: CSVEDGTGTDEQYF.

V is TRBV6-2 or TRBV6-3 and J is TRBJ2-4, with a tentative D call TRBD2 (6 bases). The CDR3 contains 15 residues. Germline CDR1 is MNHEY and CDR2 is SVGEGT. Trimming took 6 bases from V and 0 from J, leaving 12 bases between them. The CDR3 bases are TGTGCCAGCAGAGACCAGGGACTAGCCAAAAACATTCAGTACTTC. This sequence encodes CASRDQGLAKNIQYF.

This clonotype was observed at least ten times. J is TRBJ2-1 and V is TRBV7-2, with 10 bases aligning to TRBD1. V shed 5 bases, J shed 3 bases, and the junction held 4 bases outside the gene matches. Germline V CDR1 and CDR2: SGHTA, FQGNSA. The CDR3 runs 15 residues. The CDR3 DNA is TGTGCCAGCAGCCGGGACAGGGGAATCTACAATGAGCAGTTCTTC. This sequence encodes CASSRDRGIYNEQFF.

In its sample, this clonotype was seen many times. DNA for the CDR3: TGTGCCAGCAGCTACAGCACTAGCGACTACGAGCAGTACTTC. Its translation is CASSYSTSDYEQYF. The chain is built from TRBV7-2 and TRBJ2-7; 7 bases line up with TRBD2. Germline lookup yields CDR1 SGHTA and CDR2 FQGNSA. The trim removed 4 bases at V and 3 bases at J, leaving 6 bases unmatched. CDR3 length: 14 amino acids.

Many counts were recorded for this clonotype. The chain recombines TRBV7-2 with TRBJ1-1; D gene uncertain. Germline CDR1 reads SGHTA; CDR2 reads FQGNSA. Between the trimmed V and J ends, which lost 5 bases and 4 bases, there was a span of 11 bases. This CDR3 has 13 amino acids. The CDR3 loop reads CASSRSPATEAFF. For the CDR3, the DNA is TGTGCCAGCAGCCGGAGCCCGGCCACTGAAGCTTTCTTT.

This clonotype was seen ten or more times. The genes are TRBV7-3 and TRBJ1-6; D perhaps matches TRBD1 (5 bases). V was shortened by 5 bases and J by 14 bases, with 16 bases between the two germline ends. The CDR3 runs 13 residues. Per the germline V gene, CDR1 is SGHTA and CDR2 is FQGTGA. CDR3 nucleotides: TGTGCCAGCAGCCCGGGCCCGCGCAGGGCCCTCCACTTT. The encoded protein is CASSPGPRRALHF.

Comment on this clonotype: This sequence may be a read error, since a much larger clone differs from it by one base. Because the CDR3's place on the DNA is in doubt, the DNA is left out and the CDR3 is given as listed by TCRdb. The CDR3 region is CSVWGPGTGELVF. This rearrangement joins TRBV29-1 to TRBJ2-2; the table calls TRBD1, which could not be checked here. Germline V gene data show CDR1 as SQVTM and CDR2 as ANQGSEA. The CDR3 spans 13 amino acids, including both terminal residues.

This clonotype was seen at least ten times. The chain employs TRBV7-2 and TRBJ1-2; possibly TRBD1 for D (5 bases). V dropped 5 bases and J dropped 7 bases, with 11 bases sitting between them. This CDR3 contains 12 residues. Looked up from germline, CDR1 is SGHTA and CDR2 is FQGNSA. The CDR3 spells CASSPRQSGYTF. DNA for the CDR3: TGTGCCAGCAGCCCGAGACAGAGTGGCTACACCTTC.

This clonotype was seen ten or more times. This sequence joins TRBV28 and TRBJ1-3; no clear D gene. With 3 bases removed from V and 2 bases from J, the gap between germline ends came to 8 bases. Germline-derived CDR1 and CDR2 are MDHEN and SYDVKM. The CDR3 extends over 14 amino acids. The CDR3 loop reads CASSFRGPGNTIYF. Here the CDR3 DNA reads TGTGCCAGCAGTTTCAGAGGACCTGGAAACACCATATATTTT.

This clonotype occurred many times. CDR3 sequence: CASSLDGTPRGGYTF. CDR3 bases: TGTGCCAGCAGTTTAGACGGGACACCTCGAGGTGGCTACACCTTC. The genes are TRBV12-3 or TRBV12-4 and TRBJ1-2; TRBD1 might be the D (6 bases). This CDR3 comprises 15 residues. V was clipped by 1 base and J by 7 bases, with 16 bases between them.

Here the CDR3 reads CASSPLGASHHNEQFF. CDR3 bases: TGTGCCAGCAGCCCCCTCGGGGCTAGCCATCACAATGAGCAGTTCTTC. This chain joins TRBV7-9 and TRBJ2-1; D possibly uses TRBD1 or TRBD2 (5 bases each). The ends were cut back, 5 bases at V and 5 bases at J, with 19 bases in the middle. Germline assignment: CDR1 SEHNR and CDR2 FQNEAQ (reference sequence). CDR3 length: 16 amino acids.

The V call is TRBV29-1, the J call TRBJ2-1; possibly TRBD2 for D (6 bases). This CDR3 region has 20 residues. V was shortened by 4 bases and J by 0 bases, with 28 bases between the two germline ends. Germline V gene lookup returns CDR1 SQVTM and CDR2 ANQGSEA. CDR3 sequence (DNA): TGCAGCGTTGGGGGGGTGGGTAACCCCGCCTTTCAGAACTCCTACAATGAGCAGTTCTTC. This sequence encodes CSVGGVGNPAFQNSYNEQFF.